The T cell receptor beta chain described here comes from a study of blood T cell repertoires in COVID-19. The repertoire was sequenced with immunoSEQ multiplex PCR; TCRdb's copy has only in-frame clones and lacks some. The table records 150,000 to 200,000 clones, around three quarters of them present only once. The germline V gene encodes CDR1 SGHTS and CDR2 YDEGEE. Trimming cost V 9 bases and J 3 bases, with 15 bases left between them. CDR3 size: 13 residues. Source material: peripheral blood. The V call is TRBV5-8, the J call TRBJ1-1; D is uncertain. This receptor was obtained from a man between 65 and 79 years old with active or convalescent COVID-19. The CDR3 spells CATTLEMYTEAFF. CDR3 coding DNA: TGTGCCACCACCTTAGAGATGTACACTGAAGCTTTCTTT.